Only one count was recorded for the clone carrying this T cell receptor (beta chain). Antigen unknown. Profiled with immunoSEQ multiplex PCR; TCRdb holds only in-frame clones, not every one. The table includes roughly 13,000 clones, more than 70% detected once. CDR1 and CDR2 (germline): MNHEY, SVGAGI. V shed 5 bases and J shed 2 bases, with 12 bases lying between them. The CDR3 consists of 15 residues. This sample was included in a study of T cells in localized non-small cell lung cancer. Findings of the study overall: Out of the top 100 tumor clones, a median about 57 were seen in adjacent lung. Of the tissues analyzed, uninvolved adjacent lung showed maximal T cell clonality, greater than tumor. Longer overall survival was associated with a higher density of T cells in the blood. As only one tumor region underwent sequencing, heterogeneity remains possible.

The TCR originated in an older male donor with stage III lung adenocarcinoma. Specimen: peripheral blood, collected before any cancer treatment. The chain has TRBV6-5 and TRBJ1-4, with D possibly being TRBD1 (6 bases). The DNA of the CDR3 is TGTGCCAGCAGTCCGTTACAGGGTACTAATGAAAAACTGTTTTTT. This codes for CASSPLQGTNEKLFF.